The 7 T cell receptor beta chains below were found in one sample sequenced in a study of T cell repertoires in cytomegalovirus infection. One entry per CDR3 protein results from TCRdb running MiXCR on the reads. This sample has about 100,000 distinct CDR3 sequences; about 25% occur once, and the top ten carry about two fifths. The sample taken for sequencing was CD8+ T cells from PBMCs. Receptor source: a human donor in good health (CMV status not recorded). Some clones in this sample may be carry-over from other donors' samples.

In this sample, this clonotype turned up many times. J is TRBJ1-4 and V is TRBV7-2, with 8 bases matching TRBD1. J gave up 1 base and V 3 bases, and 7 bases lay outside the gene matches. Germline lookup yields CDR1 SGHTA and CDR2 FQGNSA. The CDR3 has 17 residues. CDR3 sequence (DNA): TGTGCCAGCAGCTTGCAGGGGGCGATGTTAACTAATGAAAAACTGTTTTTT. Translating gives CASSLQGAMLTNEKLFF.

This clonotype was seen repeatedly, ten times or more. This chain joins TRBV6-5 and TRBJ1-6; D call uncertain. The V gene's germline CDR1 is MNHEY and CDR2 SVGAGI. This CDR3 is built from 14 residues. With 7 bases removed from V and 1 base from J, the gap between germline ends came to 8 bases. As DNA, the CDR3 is TGTGCCAGCACCGCGGGTTCCTATAATTCACCCCTCCACTTT. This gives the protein CASTAGSYNSPLHF.

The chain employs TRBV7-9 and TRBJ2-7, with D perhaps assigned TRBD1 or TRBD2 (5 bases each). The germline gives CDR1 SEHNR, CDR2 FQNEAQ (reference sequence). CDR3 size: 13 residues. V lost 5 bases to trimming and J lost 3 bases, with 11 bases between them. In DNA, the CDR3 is TGTGCCAGCAGCCCCCCGGGACGCTACGAGCAGTACTTC. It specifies CASSPPGRYEQYF.

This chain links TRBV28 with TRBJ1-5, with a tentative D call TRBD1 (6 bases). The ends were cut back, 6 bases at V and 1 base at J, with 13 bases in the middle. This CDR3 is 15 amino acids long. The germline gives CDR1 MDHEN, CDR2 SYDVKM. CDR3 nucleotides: TGTGCCAGCAGCCGAGGGGGGGCAAGCAATCAGCCCCAGCATTTT. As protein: CASSRGGASNQPQHF.

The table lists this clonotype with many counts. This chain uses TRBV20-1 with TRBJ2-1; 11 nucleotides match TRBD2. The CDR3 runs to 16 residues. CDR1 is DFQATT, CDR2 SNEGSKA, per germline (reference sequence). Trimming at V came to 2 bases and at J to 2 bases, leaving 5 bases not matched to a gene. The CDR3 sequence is CSARPSGGLPYNEQFF. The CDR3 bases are TGCAGTGCTAGACCTAGCGGGGGGCTACCCTACAATGAGCAGTTCTTC.

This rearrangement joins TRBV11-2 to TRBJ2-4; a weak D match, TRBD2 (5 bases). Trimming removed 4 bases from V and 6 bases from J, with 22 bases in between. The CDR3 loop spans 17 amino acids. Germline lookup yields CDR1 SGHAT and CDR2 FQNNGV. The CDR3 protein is CASSSAENWERGNIQYF. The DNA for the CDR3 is TGTGCCAGCAGCTCCGCCGAAAATTGGGAGCGAGGAAACATTCAGTACTTC.

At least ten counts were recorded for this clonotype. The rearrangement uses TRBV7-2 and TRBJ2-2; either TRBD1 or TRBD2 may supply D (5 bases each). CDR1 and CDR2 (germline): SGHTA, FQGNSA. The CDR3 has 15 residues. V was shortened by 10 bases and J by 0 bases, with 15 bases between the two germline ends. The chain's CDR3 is CATLVGDANTGELFF. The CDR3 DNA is TGTGCCACCCTAGTGGGGGATGCGAACACCGGGGAGCTGTTTTTT.